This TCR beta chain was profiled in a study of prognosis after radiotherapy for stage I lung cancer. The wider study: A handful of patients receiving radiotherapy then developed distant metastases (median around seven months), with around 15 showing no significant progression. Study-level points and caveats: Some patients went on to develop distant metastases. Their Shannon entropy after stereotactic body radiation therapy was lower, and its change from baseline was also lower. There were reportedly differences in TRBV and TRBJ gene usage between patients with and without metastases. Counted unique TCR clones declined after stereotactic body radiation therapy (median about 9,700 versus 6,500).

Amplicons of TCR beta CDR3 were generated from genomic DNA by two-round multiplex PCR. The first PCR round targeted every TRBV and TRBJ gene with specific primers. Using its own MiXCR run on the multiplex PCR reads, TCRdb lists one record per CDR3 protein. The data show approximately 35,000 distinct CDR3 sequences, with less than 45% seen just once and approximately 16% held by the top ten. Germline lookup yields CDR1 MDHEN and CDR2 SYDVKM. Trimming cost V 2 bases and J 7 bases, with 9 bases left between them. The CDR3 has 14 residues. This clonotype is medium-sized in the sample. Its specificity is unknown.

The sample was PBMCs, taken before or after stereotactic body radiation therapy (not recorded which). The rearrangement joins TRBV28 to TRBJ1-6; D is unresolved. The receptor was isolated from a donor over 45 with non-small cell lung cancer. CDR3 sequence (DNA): TGTGCCAGCAGTTTAATAGATGAGAATTCACCCCTCCACTTT. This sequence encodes CASSLIDENSPLHF.